This is a list of T cell receptor beta chains from one sample in a study of cytomegalovirus exposure and HLA in healthy donors. Assay: immunoSEQ multiplex PCR; the TCRdb copy retains only in-frame clones and omits some. Of under 200,000 clones listed, roughly 87% were seen once; the top ten hold around 1.5%. Sample: PBMCs. These receptors all stem from a girl between 5 and 17 years old in good health and CMV-seropositive. The CDR3 runs from the conserved cysteine through the conserved F or W. Each record gives: J gene, D gene, clone size, V gene, CDR3 protein, CDR3 DNA. A D gene is named only where the DNA matches it firmly. The size field is filled for only some rows; it gives once, few, many or a size class.

j_gene: TRBJ1-4
d_gene: -
abundance: -
v_gene: TRBV28
CDR3aa: CASSPGNPDNEKLFF
CDR3nt: TGTGCCAGCAGTCCAGGGAATCCGGATAATGAAAAACTGTTTTTT

j_gene: TRBJ2-1
d_gene: TRBD2
abundance: -
v_gene: TRBV27
CDR3aa: CATGLAGEGEQFF
CDR3nt: TGTGCCACAGGACTAGCGGGAGAGGGTGAGCAGTTCTTC

j_gene: TRBJ2-7
d_gene: -
abundance: -
v_gene: TRBV9
CDR3aa: CASSSTSNEQYF
CDR3nt: TGTGCCAGCAGCTCTACTAGCAACGAGCAGTACTTC

j_gene: TRBJ2-1
d_gene: TRBD2
abundance: few
v_gene: TRBV5-4
CDR3aa: CATTALAGRNEQFF
CDR3nt: TGTGCCACCACCGCCCTAGCGGGAAGGAATGAGCAGTTCTTC

j_gene: TRBJ1-2
d_gene: TRBD1
abundance: once
v_gene: TRBV11-2
CDR3aa: CASSTRQGPDGYTF
CDR3nt: TGTGCCAGCAGCACCCGACAGGGCCCCGACGGCTACACCTTC

j_gene: TRBJ2-1
d_gene: -
abundance: -
v_gene: TRBV7-3
CDR3aa: CASSLRGRAYNEQFF
CDR3nt: TGTGCCAGCAGCTTAAGAGGCAGGGCCTACAATGAGCAGTTCTTC

j_gene: TRBJ1-6
d_gene: -
abundance: -
v_gene: TRBV5-8
CDR3aa: CASSLELNSPLHF
CDR3nt: TGTGCCAGCAGCCTGGAGCTGAATTCACCCCTCCACTTT

j_gene: TRBJ1-2
d_gene: TRBD1
abundance: -
v_gene: TRBV5-1
CDR3aa: CASSLVGGSGYTF
CDR3nt: TGCGCCAGCAGCTTGGTAGGGGGCTCTGGCTACACCTTC

j_gene: TRBJ1-1
d_gene: -
abundance: -
v_gene: TRBV7-2
CDR3aa: CASSLAVGLEAFF
CDR3nt: TGTGCCAGCAGCTTAGCGGTGGGGCTTGAAGCTTTCTTT

j_gene: TRBJ1-1
d_gene: TRBD1
abundance: few
v_gene: TRBV28
CDR3aa: CASSTAGRTGGSLNTEAFF
CDR3nt: TGTGCCAGCAGTACGGCCGGTCGGACAGGGGGCTCTTTAAACACTGAAGCTTTCTTT

j_gene: TRBJ2-7
d_gene: -
abundance: -
v_gene: TRBV11-3
CDR3aa: CASSPTSGPRSEQYF
CDR3nt: TGTGCCAGCAGCCCGACCTCAGGCCCACGTAGCGAGCAGTACTTC

j_gene: TRBJ1-2
d_gene: -
abundance: few
v_gene: TRBV7-7
CDR3aa: CASSPTAYGYTF
CDR3nt: TGTGCTAGCAGCCCGACAGCTTATGGCTACACCTTC

j_gene: TRBJ2-2
d_gene: TRBD2
abundance: -
v_gene: TRBV5-1
CDR3aa: CASSLDAGGAPGELFF
CDR3nt: TGCGCCAGCAGCTTGGATGCGGGAGGGGCTCCCGGGGAGCTGTTTTTT

j_gene: TRBJ1-1
d_gene: TRBD1
abundance: -
v_gene: TRBV6-1
CDR3aa: CASSGETGAPRLAFF
CDR3nt: TGTGCCAGCAGTGGAGAGACAGGGGCCCCACGGCTGGCTTTCTTT

j_gene: TRBJ1-2
d_gene: -
abundance: -
v_gene: TRBV7-9
CDR3aa: CASSLIRGGAYGYTF
CDR3nt: TGTGCCAGCAGCCTAATTCGGGGGGGCGCCTATGGCTACACCTTC

j_gene: TRBJ1-4
d_gene: -
abundance: -
v_gene: TRBV5-1
CDR3aa: CASSFQGEEKLFF
CDR3nt: TGCGCCAGCAGCTTTCAGGGCGAGGAAAAACTGTTTTTT

j_gene: TRBJ2-2
d_gene: TRBD2
abundance: -
v_gene: TRBV4-2
CDR3aa: CASSQGGVNGELFF
CDR3nt: TGTGCCAGCAGCCAGGGAGGGGTTAACGGGGAGCTGTTTTTT

j_gene: TRBJ1-4
d_gene: -
abundance: -
v_gene: TRBV30
CDR3aa: CAWMREKLFF
CDR3nt: TGTGCCTGGATGAGAGAAAAACTGTTTTTT

j_gene: TRBJ2-1
d_gene: TRBD2
abundance: -
v_gene: TRBV7-2
CDR3aa: CASSPTGLAVDGFF
CDR3nt: TGTGCCAGCAGCCCAACGGGACTAGCGGTAGACGGGTTCTTC

j_gene: TRBJ1-5
d_gene: -
abundance: -
v_gene: TRBV2
CDR3aa: CASSEAPPGWQPQHF
CDR3nt: TGTGCCAGCAGTGAAGCCCCCCCAGGGTGGCAGCCCCAGCATTTT

j_gene: TRBJ1-5
d_gene: TRBD1
abundance: -
v_gene: TRBV27
CDR3aa: CASSLGQGRNQPQHF
CDR3nt: TGTGCCAGCAGTTTGGGACAGGGAAGAAATCAGCCCCAGCATTTT

j_gene: TRBJ2-1
d_gene: TRBD2
abundance: -
v_gene: TRBV28
CDR3aa: CASSLQAGALGNEQFF
CDR3nt: TGTGCCAGCAGTTTACAGGCGGGAGCTTTAGGCAATGAGCAGTTCTTC

j_gene: TRBJ1-2
d_gene: -
abundance: -
v_gene: TRBV19
CDR3aa: CASSQGGFFGYGYTF
CDR3nt: TGTGCCAGTAGTCAAGGAGGGTTCTTCGGGTATGGCTACACCTTC

j_gene: TRBJ2-1
d_gene: -
abundance: -
v_gene: TRBV7-9
CDR3aa: CASSLTVGQSSYNEQFF
CDR3nt: TGTGCCAGCAGCTTAACGGTCGGACAGAGCTCCTACAATGAGCAGTTCTTC

j_gene: TRBJ1-3
d_gene: -
abundance: few
v_gene: TRBV5-4
CDR3aa: CASSLGPSLGNTIYF
CDR3nt: TGTGCCAGCAGCTTGGGTCCTTCTCTTGGAAACACCATATATTTT

j_gene: TRBJ2-7
d_gene: -
abundance: few
v_gene: TRBV11-1
CDR3aa: CASSLSATYEQYF
CDR3nt: TGTGCCAGCAGCTTATCTGCTACCTACGAGCAGTACTTC

j_gene: TRBJ2-7
d_gene: TRBD1
abundance: -
v_gene: TRBV29-1
CDR3aa: CSVEDRVSYEQYF
CDR3nt: TGCAGCGTTGAGGACAGGGTCTCCTACGAGCAGTACTTC

j_gene: TRBJ2-7
d_gene: TRBD1
abundance: few
v_gene: TRBV28
CDR3aa: CASSPTRLRDRGLNEQYF
CDR3nt: TGTGCCAGCAGTCCTACCCGTCTTCGGGACAGGGGGCTTAACGAGCAGTACTTC

j_gene: TRBJ2-1
d_gene: TRBD1
abundance: -
v_gene: TRBV11-2
CDR3aa: CASSTPGQPLANEQFF
CDR3nt: TGTGCCAGCAGCACTCCGGGACAGCCATTGGCAAATGAGCAGTTCTTC

j_gene: TRBJ1-4
d_gene: -
abundance: -
v_gene: TRBV2
CDR3aa: CASSEGYREKLFF
CDR3nt: TGTGCCAGCAGTGAAGGGTACCGGGAAAAACTGTTTTTT

j_gene: TRBJ2-7
d_gene: TRBD2
abundance: -
v_gene: TRBV15
CDR3aa: CATSRDGTRLYEQYF
CDR3nt: TGTGCCACCAGCAGAGACGGGACTAGGCTCTACGAGCAGTACTTC

j_gene: TRBJ1-2
d_gene: -
abundance: -
v_gene: TRBV6-5
CDR3aa: CASSYSSYSSNYGYTF
CDR3nt: TGTGCCAGCAGTTACTCGTCCTACAGTTCGAACTATGGCTACACCTTC

j_gene: TRBJ1-1
d_gene: -
abundance: -
v_gene: TRBV19
CDR3aa: CATLGRKDTDTEAFF
CDR3nt: TGTGCCACTCTGGGGCGTAAGGACACGGACACTGAAGCTTTCTTT

j_gene: TRBJ2-7
d_gene: TRBD2
abundance: -
v_gene: TRBV5-6
CDR3aa: CASSLMGGFRSYEQYF
CDR3nt: TGTGCCAGCAGCCTCATGGGAGGGTTTAGGTCCTACGAGCAGTACTTC

j_gene: TRBJ2-7
d_gene: TRBD1
abundance: -
v_gene: TRBV29-1
CDR3aa: CSVEPLDRGGLEQYF
CDR3nt: TGCAGCGTTGAGCCATTGGACAGGGGAGGGCTCGAGCAGTACTTC

j_gene: TRBJ2-2
d_gene: TRBD1
abundance: -
v_gene: TRBV11-3
CDR3aa: CASSSGQGAGGELFF
CDR3nt: TGTGCCAGCAGCTCCGGACAGGGGGCGGGCGGGGAGCTGTTTTTT

j_gene: TRBJ2-5
d_gene: -
abundance: -
v_gene: TRBV7-3
CDR3aa: CASSAGTSQETQYF
CDR3nt: TGTGCCAGCAGCGCTGGGACTTCTCAAGAGACCCAGTACTTC

j_gene: TRBJ2-5
d_gene: -
abundance: -
v_gene: TRBV6-5
CDR3aa: CASSYSSLGETQYF
CDR3nt: TGTGCCAGCAGTTACTCTTCGCTAGGAGAGACCCAGTACTTC

j_gene: TRBJ2-2
d_gene: -
abundance: -
v_gene: TRBV28
CDR3aa: CASSPLSDTGELFF
CDR3nt: TGTGCCAGCAGCCCCCTATCGGACACCGGGGAGCTGTTTTTT

j_gene: TRBJ1-1
d_gene: -
abundance: -
v_gene: TRBV19
CDR3aa: CASSIGGAWVNTEAFF
CDR3nt: TGTGCCAGTAGTATCGGGGGGGCCTGGGTGAACACTGAAGCTTTCTTT

j_gene: TRBJ1-3
d_gene: -
abundance: -
v_gene: TRBV19
CDR3aa: CASSFLLARSGNTIYF
CDR3nt: TGTGCCAGTAGTTTTCTCCTGGCCCGCTCTGGAAACACCATATATTTT

j_gene: TRBJ2-5
d_gene: TRBD2
abundance: -
v_gene: TRBV5-4
CDR3aa: CVLSGGDQETQYF
CDR3nt: TGTGTACTAAGCGGGGGCGATCAAGAGACCCAGTACTTC

j_gene: TRBJ1-2
d_gene: -
abundance: -
v_gene: TRBV19
CDR3aa: CASSNRVGYGYTF
CDR3nt: TGTGCCAGTAGTAACAGGGTAGGCTATGGCTACACCTTC

j_gene: TRBJ2-7
d_gene: -
abundance: few
v_gene: TRBV9
CDR3aa: CASSVDTSYEQYF
CDR3nt: TGTGCCAGCAGCGTTGACACCTCCTACGAGCAGTACTTC

j_gene: TRBJ2-1
d_gene: TRBD2
abundance: -
v_gene: TRBV28
CDR3aa: CASSFSLPGLAYLNEQFF
CDR3nt: TGTGCCAGCAGTTTTAGTCTACCGGGACTAGCGTACTTGAATGAGCAGTTCTTC

j_gene: TRBJ2-3
d_gene: -
abundance: few
v_gene: TRBV11-2
CDR3aa: CASTDGTHAQDTQYF
CDR3nt: TGTGCCAGCACGGACGGGACTCACGCACAAGATACGCAGTATTTT

j_gene: TRBJ2-1
d_gene: TRBD1
abundance: once
v_gene: TRBV18
CDR3aa: CASSLPGTGRNEQFF
CDR3nt: TGTGCCAGCTCATTACCCGGGACAGGGAGGAATGAGCAGTTCTTC

j_gene: TRBJ1-1
d_gene: -
abundance: -
v_gene: TRBV7-9
CDR3aa: CASSLNPGTPEAFF
CDR3nt: TGTGCCAGCAGCTTAAACCCAGGTACCCCTGAAGCTTTCTTT

j_gene: TRBJ2-7
d_gene: -
abundance: -
v_gene: TRBV5-1
CDR3aa: CASRGSGVLYF
CDR3nt: TGCGCCAGCCGGGGATCAGGGGTTTTGTACTTC

j_gene: TRBJ2-2
d_gene: -
abundance: -
v_gene: TRBV27
CDR3aa: CASTPISGEGELFF
CDR3nt: TGTGCCAGCACCCCTATCTCCGGGGAAGGGGAGCTGTTTTTT

j_gene: TRBJ1-1
d_gene: -
abundance: -
v_gene: TRBV27
CDR3aa: CASSEGNTEAFF
CDR3nt: TGTGCCAGCAGCGAGGGGAACACTGAAGCTTTCTTT

j_gene: TRBJ2-7
d_gene: -
abundance: -
v_gene: TRBV4-1
CDR3aa: CASSQEGRIKYF
CDR3nt: TGCGCCAGCAGCCAAGAAGGCAGGATTAAGTACTTC

j_gene: TRBJ2-2
d_gene: -
abundance: -
v_gene: TRBV27
CDR3aa: CASRYANTGELFF
CDR3nt: TGTGCCAGCAGATATGCGAACACCGGGGAGCTGTTTTTT

j_gene: TRBJ1-1
d_gene: TRBD1
abundance: once
v_gene: TRBV11-3
CDR3aa: CASSWGQGESEAFF
CDR3nt: TGTGCCAGCAGTTGGGGACAGGGAGAATCTGAAGCTTTCTTT